These 28 T cell receptor beta chains originate from one sample sequenced in a study of a mutant IDH1 vaccine in newly diagnosed glioma (dated by TCRdb to the early 2020s). For these receptors, no antigen is known. Library preparation employed the immunoSEQ multiplex PCR assay. TCRdb retrieved this table from immuneACCESS and kept in-frame rearrangements only. Not all clones are present; in checked studies, unresolved V genes account for under half, and no reason is known for the remainder. The sample includes approximately 50,000 clones, with approximately 90% observed a single time. The ten largest account for 5.7% of the sample. The sample's time point label, in plain terms: week 35, safety follow-up. Each vaccine dose, consisting of 300 ug of a 20-mer mutant IDH1 peptide in Montanide, was administered subcutaneously with topical imiquimod. Specimen: PBMCs, collected from a glioma patient whose treatment included an IDH1 peptide vaccine. All receptors come from a middle-aged woman with glioma.

The rearrangement links TRBV10-3 to TRBJ2-7, with 7 nucleotides matching TRBD1. This CDR3 contains 13 residues. Looked up from germline, CDR1 is ENHRY and CDR2 is SYGVKD. V lost 6 bases, J lost 6 bases, and 8 bases stayed unmatched. Here the CDR3 reads CAISQDRSSEQYF. As DNA, the CDR3 is TGTGCCATCAGCCAGGACAGGTCTAGCGAGCAGTACTTC.

This clone was picked up a small number of times. The chain recombines TRBV6-5 with TRBJ1-6, with 7 bases fitting TRBD1. From germline, CDR1 is MNHEY and CDR2 SVGAGI. V lost 0 bases and J lost 10; bases outside the gene matches: 3. This CDR3 comprises 14 residues. CDR3 coding DNA: TGTGCCAGCAGTTACTCCAGGGGGGAATCACCCCTCCACTTT. This sequence encodes CASSYSRGESPLHF.

The rearrangement joins TRBV19 to TRBJ2-6; perhaps TRBD1 as D (5 bases). The germline gives CDR1 LNHDA, CDR2 SQIVND (reference sequence). The CDR3 runs 18 residues. Trimming pared 5 bases from V and 2 bases from J, leaving 19 bases between. The CDR3 coding sequence is TGTGCCAGTAGTCCCAGGGTAGACGCCCTCACTGGGGCCAACGTCCTGACTTTC. Its translation is CASSPRVDALTGANVLTF.

This chain links TRBV5-1 with TRBJ1-1; 9 bases fit TRBD1. The CDR3 is 15 amino acids. J was trimmed by 5 bases and V by 0 bases; bases with no gene match: 5. Germline V gene lookup returns CDR1 SGHRS and CDR2 YFSETQ. The CDR3 reads CASSLAGTGLTEAFF. DNA for the CDR3: TGCGCCAGCAGCTTGGCCGGGACAGGGTTGACTGAAGCTTTCTTT.

This chain links TRBV4-3 with TRBJ2-3, with 9 bases that match TRBD2. CDR1 and CDR2 from the germline V gene are LGHNA and YSLEER. The V segment lost 0 bases and the J segment 2 bases; nucleotides outside the gene matches: 9. CDR3 length: 18 residues. Here the CDR3 DNA reads TGCGCCAGCAGCCAAGACTTAGAGCGGGGGGAATTCACAGATACGCAGTATTTT. Its protein product is CASSQDLERGEFTDTQYF.

V and J are TRBV5-4 and TRBJ2-1; 10 positions match TRBD2. From germline, CDR1 is SGHNT and CDR2 YYREEE (reference sequence). CDR3 size: 16 residues. Losses at the gene ends were 5 bases for V and 7 bases for J; bases not matched to a gene: 12. The CDR3 sequence: CASRLSGGALVNEQFF. The CDR3 DNA sequence: TGTGCCAGCAGACTAAGCGGGGGGGCTCTGGTGAATGAGCAGTTCTTC.

The chain uses TRBV5-5 and TRBJ2-5; 13 bases agree with TRBD2. J gave up 3 bases and V 4 bases, and 3 bases lay outside the gene matches. CDR1 is SGHKS and CDR2 is YYEKEE in the germline V gene (reference sequence). This CDR3 has 15 residues. The CDR3 coding sequence is TGTGCCAGCAGCACGGGACTAGCGGGGAAAGAGACCCAGTACTTC. It encodes CASSTGLAGKETQYF.

V and J are TRBV5-1 and TRBJ2-7; D is possibly TRBD2 (5 bases). Germline V gene lookup returns CDR1 SGHRS and CDR2 YFSETQ. V was pared by 0 bases and J by 0 bases, with 10 bases between. The CDR3 spans 15 residues. The CDR3 reads CASSLAIGSSYEQYF. Here the CDR3 DNA reads TGCGCCAGCAGCTTGGCCATAGGGAGCTCCTACGAGCAGTACTTC.

V and J are TRBV6-5 and TRBJ1-1; a possible D gene is TRBD1 (5 bases). CDR1 MNHEY and CDR2 SVGAGI come from the germline V gene. V was cut by 4 bases and J by 7 bases, with 10 bases left in between. This CDR3 spans 12 amino acids. This CDR3 reads CASSSGYSEAFF. CDR3 nucleotide sequence: TGTGCCAGCAGTTCAGGGTACAGTGAAGCTTTCTTT.

This sequence joins TRBV5-1 and TRBJ2-1; 8 positions match TRBD1. Trimming cost V 2 bases and J 4 bases; bases outside gene matches: 5. Germline V gives CDR1 SGHRS, CDR2 YFSETQ. The CDR3 is 15 residues long. CDR3 residues: CASSLDRGRYNEQFF. The CDR3 region has the DNA TGCGCCAGCAGCTTAGACAGGGGCCGTTACAATGAGCAGTTCTTC. Full variable domain (missing parts from reference TRBV5-1 and TRBJ2-1): KAGVTQTPRYLIKTRGQQVTLSCSPISGHRSVSWYQQTPGQGLQFLFEYFSETQRNKGNFPGRFSGRQFSNSRSEMNVSTLELGDSALYLCASSLDRGRYNEQFFGPGTRLTVL.

J is TRBJ2-7 and V is TRBV27; maybe TRBD2 (6 bases). This CDR3 region has 14 residues. The germline V gene encodes CDR1 MNHEY and CDR2 SMNVEV (reference sequence). V lost 1 base and J lost 4, with 11 bases in between. The CDR3 reads CASSLLGGAYEQYF. DNA for the CDR3: TGTGCCAGCAGTTTATTGGGGGGAGCGTACGAGCAGTACTTC.

V and J are TRBV19 and TRBJ2-2; D possibly corresponds to TRBD1 (6 bases). This CDR3 comprises 14 residues. CDR1 LNHDA and CDR2 SQIVND come from the germline V gene (reference sequence). Trimming stripped 5 bases from V and 3 bases from J, with 10 bases between. For the CDR3, the DNA is TGTGCCAGTAGTCAGGGGTCCCACACCGGGGAGCTGTTTTTT. Protein product: CASSQGSHTGELFF.

The chain joins TRBV15 to TRBJ1-2; 7 bases are a match to TRBD1. CDR1 and CDR2 from the germline V gene are LNHNV and YYDKDF (reference sequence). The CDR3 runs to 16 residues. Trimming cost V 4 bases and J 7 bases; bases outside gene matches: 15. This chain's CDR3 is CATSTLQTGRRGGYTF. In DNA form, the CDR3 reads TGTGCCACCAGCACACTTCAGACAGGGAGGAGGGGTGGCTACACCTTC.

CDR3 sequence reads: CASSPGTGTNLYEQYF. Here the CDR3 DNA reads TGTGCCAGCAGCCCAGGGACCGGGACTAACCTCTACGAGCAGTACTTC. The rearrangement links TRBV4-2 to TRBJ2-7; the match to TRBD2 covers 7 bases. V trimming: 4 bases; J trimming: 3 bases; junction bases outside the gene matches: 12. This CDR3 comprises 16 residues. Germline lookup yields CDR1 LGHNA and CDR2 YNFKEQ.

This clone was seen a single time. This sequence joins TRBV12-2 and TRBJ1-5; the table's D call of TRBD1 was not tested on the DNA. TRBV12-2 is given as a pseudogene. The CDR3 runs 14 residues. CDR3 sequence reads: CASPPGLLIQPQHF. The CDR3 DNA follows: TGTGCAAGTCCCCCTGGGCTACTTATTCAGCCCCAGCATTTT.

In its sample, this clone was seen once. The chain carries TRBV4-1 and TRBJ2-1; no clear D gene. Looked up from germline, CDR1 is MGHRA and CDR2 is YSYEKL. V gave up 5 bases and J gave up 7 bases, with 21 bases separating them. The CDR3 has 16 residues. This chain's CDR3 is CASSTPPGRSLNEQFF. CDR3 coding DNA: TGCGCCAGCAGCACCCCACCGGGTCGAAGCTTGAATGAGCAGTTCTTC.

As DNA, the CDR3 is TGCGCCAGCAGCCACCCACTCTCAGGGGGCGTGGGTCTTAATGAAAAACTGTTTTTT. The encoded protein is CASSHPLSGGVGLNEKLFF. The V and J genes are TRBV4-1 and TRBJ1-4; TRBD1 agrees at 8 bases. The length of the CDR3 is 19 residues. Germline V gene sequence: CDR1 MGHRA, CDR2 YSYEKL. The ends lost 3 bases at V and 4 bases at J; junction bases unmatched: 16.

The chain recombines TRBV5-1 with TRBJ2-7, with 10 bases identical to TRBD2. Losses at the gene ends were 2 bases for V and 7 bases for J; bases not matched to a gene: 12. This CDR3 has 16 amino acids. Germline lookup yields CDR1 SGHRS and CDR2 YFSETQ. For the CDR3, the DNA is TGCGCCAGCAGCTTAATCCCTCCTAGCGGGGGCGGAGAGCAGTACTTC. Its protein is CASSLIPPSGGGEQYF.

This chain connects TRBV30 to TRBJ2-3; D is unclear. The CDR3 length is 19 residues. Germline CDR1 and CDR2: GTSNPN and SVGIG (reference sequence). Trimming pared 3 bases from V and 2 bases from J, leaving 27 bases between. CDR3 DNA sequence: TGTGCCTGGAGAGTAAATTCTTGGGCCCGTCGATTAGACACAGATACGCAGTATTTT. It yields the protein CAWRVNSWARRLDTDTQYF.

This chain uses TRBV4-1 with TRBJ2-7; the D gene is possibly TRBD1 (6 bases). CDR1 is MGHRA, CDR2 YSYEKL, per germline. The V end was cut by 5 bases, the J end by 7 bases, with 18 bases between. This CDR3 is 14 amino acids long. This CDR3 is CASSRQENQVEQYF. CDR3 DNA: TGCGCCAGCAGCAGACAGGAGAATCAGGTGGAGCAGTACTTC.

The chain uses TRBV14 and TRBJ1-1, with a tentative D call TRBD1 (6 bases). Germline CDR1 reads SGHDN; CDR2 reads FVKESK. V lost 0 bases, J lost 11 bases, and 16 bases lay in between. The CDR3 consists of 14 residues. CDR3 residues: CASSQDHSRTVAFF. The CDR3 DNA reads as TGTGCCAGCAGCCAAGATCATTCGCGGACAGTCGCTTTCTTT.

There are a few counts of this clone. The V and J genes are TRBV11-2 and TRBJ1-1, with a tentative D call TRBD1 (6 bases). Germline V gene data show CDR1 as SGHAT and CDR2 as FQNNGV. Between the trimmed V and J ends, which lost 5 bases and 2 bases, there was a span of 15 bases. The CDR3 totals 15 residues. This CDR3 reads CASSLTQGPNTEAFF. The DNA of the CDR3 is TGTGCCAGCAGCCTTACACAGGGCCCCAACACTGAAGCTTTCTTT.

The chain employs TRBV14 and TRBJ2-7; D might be TRBD1 or TRBD2, each matching 5 bases. The V and J ends lost 4 bases and 3 bases respectively, with 10 bases between them. Germline CDR1 reads SGHDN; CDR2 reads FVKESK. The CDR3 sequence is 13 residues long. CDR3 sequence (DNA): TGTGCCAGCAGCCGGAGGACACTCTACGAGCAGTACTTC. As protein: CASSRRTLYEQYF. Combining the CDR3 with reference TRBV14 and TRBJ2-7 gives the whole variable domain EAGVTQFPSHSVIEKGQTVTLRCDPISGHDNLYWYRRVMGKEIKFLLHFVKESKQDESGMPNNRFLAERTGGTYSTLKVQPAELEDSGVYFCASSRRTLYEQYFGPGTRLTVT.

CDR3 nucleotide sequence: TGTGCCATCAATGAATTACAGGAGTTGGTTTCTGAAGCTTTCTTT. Translating it yields CAINELQELVSEAFF. This chain joins TRBV10-3 and TRBJ1-1; tentative D call: TRBD1 (5 bases). Germline CDR1 and CDR2: ENHRY and SYGVKD. This CDR3 has 15 amino acids. V was shortened by 7 bases and J by 6 bases, with 21 bases between the two germline ends.

The V and J genes are TRBV7-2 and TRBJ2-3; tentatively, D is TRBD2 (5 bases). The CDR3 has 14 amino acids. Trimming took off 1 base at V and 7 bases at J, with 12 bases between the two ends. Germline loops: CDR1 SGHTA, CDR2 FQGNSA. The CDR3 loop reads CASSLDGWEHTQYF. As DNA, the CDR3 is TGTGCCAGCAGCTTAGATGGTTGGGAGCATACGCAGTATTTT.

This chain uses TRBV10-2 with TRBJ2-1; 11 bases map to TRBD2. V lost 2 bases to trimming and J lost 11 bases; unmatched junction nucleotides: 20. Per the germline V gene, CDR1 is WSHSY and CDR2 is SAAADI. There are 19 residues in the CDR3. The CDR3 nucleotides are TGCGCCAGCAGTGAGAGGTTAGCGGGGGGGTATGTGAACGTGTTTAAGCAGTTCTTC. Protein sequence: CASSERLAGGYVNVFKQFF.

This chain links TRBV4-1 with TRBJ2-7; TRBD1 agrees at 7 bases. The CDR3 spans 18 residues. After removal of 0 bases from V and 2 bases from J, the junction contained 13 bases not matched to a gene. The germline V gene has CDR1 MGHRA and CDR2 YSYEKL. Written as DNA, the CDR3 is TGCGCCAGCAGCCAAGATTCTTGGGACAGCTTTCTTACCTACGAGCAGTACTTC. Translated, it gives CASSQDSWDSFLTYEQYF.

V usage is TRBV12-5 and J usage is TRBJ1-2, with 10 bases identical to TRBD1. CDR1 is LGHNT, CDR2 FRNRAP, per germline. The trim removed 6 bases at V and 5 bases at J, leaving 6 bases unmatched. CDR3 length: 14 residues. The CDR3 protein is CASGPGQGNYGYTF. The CDR3 DNA is TGTGCTAGTGGCCCGGGACAGGGGAATTATGGCTACACCTTC.